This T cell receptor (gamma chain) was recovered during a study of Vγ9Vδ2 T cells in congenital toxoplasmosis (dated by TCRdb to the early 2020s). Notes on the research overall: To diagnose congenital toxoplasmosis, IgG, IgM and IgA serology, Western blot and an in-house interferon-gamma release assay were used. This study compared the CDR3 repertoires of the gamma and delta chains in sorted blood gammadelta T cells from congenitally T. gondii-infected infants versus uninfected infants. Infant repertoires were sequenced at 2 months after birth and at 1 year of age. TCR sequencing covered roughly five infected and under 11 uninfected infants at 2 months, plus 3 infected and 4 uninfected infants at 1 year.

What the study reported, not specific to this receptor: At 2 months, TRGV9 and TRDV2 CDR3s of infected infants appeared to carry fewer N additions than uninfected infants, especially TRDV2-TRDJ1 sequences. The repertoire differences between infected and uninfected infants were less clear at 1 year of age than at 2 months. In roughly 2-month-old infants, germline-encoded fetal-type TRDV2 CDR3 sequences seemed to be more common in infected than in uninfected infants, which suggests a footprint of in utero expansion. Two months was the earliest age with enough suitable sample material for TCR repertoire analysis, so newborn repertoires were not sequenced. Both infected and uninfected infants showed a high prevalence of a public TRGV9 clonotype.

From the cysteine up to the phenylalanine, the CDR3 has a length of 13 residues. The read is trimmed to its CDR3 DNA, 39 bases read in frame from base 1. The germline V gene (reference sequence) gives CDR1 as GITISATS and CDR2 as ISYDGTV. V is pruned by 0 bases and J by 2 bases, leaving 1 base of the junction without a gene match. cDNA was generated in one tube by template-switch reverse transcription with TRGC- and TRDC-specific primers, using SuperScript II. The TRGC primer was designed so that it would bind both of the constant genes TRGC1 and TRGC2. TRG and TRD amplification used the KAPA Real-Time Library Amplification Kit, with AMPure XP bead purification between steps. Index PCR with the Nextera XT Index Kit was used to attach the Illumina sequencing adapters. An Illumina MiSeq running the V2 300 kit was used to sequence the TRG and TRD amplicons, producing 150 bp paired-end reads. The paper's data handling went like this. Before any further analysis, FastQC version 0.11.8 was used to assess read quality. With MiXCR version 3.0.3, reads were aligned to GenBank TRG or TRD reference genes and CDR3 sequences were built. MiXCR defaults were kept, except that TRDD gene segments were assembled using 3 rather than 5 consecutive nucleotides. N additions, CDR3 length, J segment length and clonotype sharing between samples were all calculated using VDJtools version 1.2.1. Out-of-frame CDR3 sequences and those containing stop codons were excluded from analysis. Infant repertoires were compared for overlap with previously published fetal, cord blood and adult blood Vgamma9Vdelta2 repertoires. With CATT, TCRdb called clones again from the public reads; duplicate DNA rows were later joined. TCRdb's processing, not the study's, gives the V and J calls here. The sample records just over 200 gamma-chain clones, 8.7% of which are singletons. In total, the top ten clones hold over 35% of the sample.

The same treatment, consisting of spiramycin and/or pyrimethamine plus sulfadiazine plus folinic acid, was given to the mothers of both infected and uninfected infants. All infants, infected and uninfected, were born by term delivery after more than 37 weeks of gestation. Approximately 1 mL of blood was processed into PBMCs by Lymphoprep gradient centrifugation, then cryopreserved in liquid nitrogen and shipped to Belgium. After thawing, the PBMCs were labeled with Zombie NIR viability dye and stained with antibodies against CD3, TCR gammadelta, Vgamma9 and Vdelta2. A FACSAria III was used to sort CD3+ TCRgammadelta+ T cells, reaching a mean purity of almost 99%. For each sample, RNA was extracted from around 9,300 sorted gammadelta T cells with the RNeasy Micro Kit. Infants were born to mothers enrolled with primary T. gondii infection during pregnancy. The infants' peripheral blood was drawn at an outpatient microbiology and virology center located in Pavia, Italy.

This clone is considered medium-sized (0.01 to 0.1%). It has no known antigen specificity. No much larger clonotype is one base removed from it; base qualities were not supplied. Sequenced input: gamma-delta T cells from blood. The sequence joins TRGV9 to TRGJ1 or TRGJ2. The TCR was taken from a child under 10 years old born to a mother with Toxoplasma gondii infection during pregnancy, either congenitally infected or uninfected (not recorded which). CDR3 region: CALWEVYYYKKLF. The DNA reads TGTGCCTTGTGGGAGGTGTATTATTATAAGAAACTCTTT.